The 3 T cell receptor beta chains in this list originate from one sample, sequenced in a study of Graves' ophthalmopathy and Graves' hyperthyroidism. Amplification from RNA transcripts yielded the TCR beta CDR3 regions. Second-round multiplex PCR followed a first-round RT-PCR using HTBI primers. TCRdb re-called the multiplex PCR reads through MiXCR, storing one row per CDR3 protein. Of about 340,000 distinct CDR3 sequences in the sample, about a sixth were seen once. The sequencing sample was made of peripheral blood. The origin of the receptors is an adult man with Graves' ophthalmopathy.

The sample holds many counts of this clonotype. The genes are TRBV12-3 or TRBV12-4 and TRBJ2-5; TRBD2 might be the D (6 bases). This CDR3 spans 13 amino acids. V shed 6 bases and J shed 7 bases, with 15 bases lying between them. The CDR3: CASRRLGDGTQYF. The CDR3 nucleotides read TGTGCCAGCAGGCGACTAGGGGACGGGACCCAGTACTTC.

At least ten counts were recorded for this clonotype. The chain combines TRBV7-2 with TRBJ2-5; 16 bases agree with TRBD2. The junction had 5 bases not matched to a gene; V was cut back by 5 bases and J by 5 bases. In germline, CDR1 is SGHTA, CDR2 FQGNSA. The CDR3 covers 16 residues. The CDR3 DNA follows: TGTGCCAGCAGCCCAGGGACTAGCGGGAGGGTTGAGACCCAGTACTTC. Protein sequence: CASSPGTSGRVETQYF.

This clonotype has a count of ten or more. V is TRBV7-6 and J is TRBJ2-7, with D possibly TRBD1 on 5 matching bases. CDR3 length: 14 amino acids. Trimming took 3 bases from V and 6 from J, leaving 15 bases between them. The germline V gene encodes CDR1 SGHVS and CDR2 FNYEAQ. The CDR3 is CASSFDSLLSEQYF. Here the CDR3 DNA reads TGTGCCAGCAGCTTCGACAGCTTATTGTCCGAGCAGTACTTC.